This TCR beta chain was identified in a study of shared clonotypes between healthy human individuals. The CDR3 sequence is 14 residues long. Deletions cut 3 bases from V and 2 bases from J, with 8 bases between. Per the germline V gene, CDR1 is ENHRY and CDR2 is SYGVKD. The method was immunoSEQ multiplex PCR; TCRdb's version includes in-frame clones alone and lacks a portion of them. The repertoire includes roughly 500,000 clones, 90% to 97% of them detected once, and around 0.066% sits in the top ten. This receptor was taken from a young woman in good health. The chain recombines TRBV10-3 with TRBJ2-1; tentatively, D is TRBD2 (5 bases). Sequences were obtained from naive CD4+ T cells sorted from blood. Subset here: CD45RA+ positively selected. The CDR3 nucleotides are TGTGCCATCAGTGAAGCGGAGCCCTACAATGAGCAGTTCTTC. Protein product: CAISEAEPYNEQFF.